This T cell receptor beta chain was observed in a study of CD8 T cells in Susac syndrome. A quantity of about 0.5 to 1 ug RNA underwent reverse transcription using random hexamers. Across 54 Vbeta and 13 Jbeta, TCR beta CDR3 was amplified with immunoSEQ multiplex PCR. Each CDR3 protein is one row after TCRdb ran MiXCR on the immunoSEQ multiplex PCR reads. Among about 210,000 distinct CDR3 sequences, 85% to 95% were seen once, and the ten largest hold 0.09% to 0.12%. CDR1 and CDR2 (germline): DFQATT, SNEGSKA (reference sequence). V trimming: 5 bases; J trimming: 7 bases; junction bases outside the gene matches: 11. The CDR3 runs 15 residues.

The genes are TRBV20-1 and TRBJ1-4; 9 positions agree with TRBD1. The TCR was taken from a human donor in good health. The sequencing input was CD4+ T cells from PBMCs. In DNA, the CDR3 is TGCAGTGCTCGAAGACGGGACAGGGCAGCTGAAAAACTGTTTTTT. It codes for CSARRRDRAAEKLFF.